This T cell receptor beta chain is drawn from a study of T cells in Graves' hyperthyroidism and ophthalmopathy. Study context: Upon initial diagnosis and before any treatment, peripheral blood was collected. Points from the study as a whole: Most clonotypes expanded in thyroid above 0.001 were likewise present in blood.

With respect to this clonotype: Its antigen remains unidentified.

Germline V gene sequence: CDR1 MDHEN, CDR2 SYDVKM. The V segment lost 5 bases and the J segment 1 base; nucleotides outside the gene matches: 4. CDR3 size: 14 residues. Any patient presenting with uncontrolled infection, other autoimmune disease, pregnancy or lactation was left out. The study based diagnoses on clinical symptoms, serum thyroxine and TRAb, thyroid ultrasound and orbital computed tomography. The TCR beta CDR3 regions underwent amplification using RNA transcripts as the source. With the HTBI primer set, the TCR CDR3 went through a first round of RT-PCR. TCRdb reprocessed the multiplex PCR reads with MiXCR, giving one entry per CDR3 protein. The sample contains fewer than 650,000 distinct CDR3 sequences, approximately 15% of which appear only once.

The chain carries TRBV28 and TRBJ2-7; 8 bases match TRBD2. The sequence was collected from a woman in her 40s with Graves' ophthalmopathy. Material: blood. CDR3 protein: CASSDAGGSYEQYF. The CDR3 DNA reads as TGTGCCAGCAGTGATGCGGGAGGTTCCTACGAGCAGTACTTC.